The 16 T cell receptor beta chains presented below share a single source sample, sequenced in a study of T cell responses to AZD1222 COVID-19 vaccine. The protocol was immunoSEQ multiplex PCR, while the TCRdb copy is restricted to in-frame clones and leaves out a portion. The sample shows under 95,000 clones, almost 90% of them seen only once. The material sequenced was peripheral blood, taken 28 days after the second AZD1222 dose. All receptors derive from an adult who received the AZD1222 COVID-19 vaccine.

This rearrangement joins TRBV12-3 or TRBV12-4 to TRBJ1-2; D call uncertain. Trimming shortened V by 6 bases and J by 3 bases, and 5 bases separated the two germline ends. CDR3 length: 11 residues. The CDR3 spells CASRGYYGYTF. The CDR3 DNA reads TGTGCCAGCAGGGGGTACTATGGCTACACCTTC.

For the CDR3, the DNA is TGTGCCAGCAGCTCGACAGGTAACACTGAAGCTTTCTTT. This sequence encodes CASSSTGNTEAFF. V and J are TRBV11-1 and TRBJ1-1; D is perhaps TRBD1 (6 bases). Per the germline V gene, CDR1 is SGHAT and CDR2 is FQDESV (reference sequence). This CDR3 has 13 amino acids. Trimming removed 4 bases at V and 2 bases at J, with 8 bases between.

This rearrangement joins TRBV6-5 to TRBJ2-7; maybe TRBD2 (5 bases). The ends were cut back, 5 bases at V and 4 bases at J, with 9 bases in the middle. This CDR3 region has 12 residues. In germline, CDR1 is MNHEY, CDR2 SVGAGI. The CDR3 DNA is TGTGCCAGCAGTCGGGGAGTTTACGAGCAGTACTTC. It is translated as CASSRGVYEQYF.

This clone was observed a single time. CDR3 in amino acids: CASSFLPSGGNQPQHF. CDR3 coding DNA: TGTGCCAGCAGCTTTCTCCCGTCAGGGGGGAACCAGCCCCAGCATTTT. The chain is built from TRBV7-2 and TRBJ1-5; 7 bases fit TRBD1. From germline, CDR1 is SGHTA and CDR2 FQGNSA. This CDR3 has 16 amino acids. V dropped 3 bases and J dropped 7; count of bases not matched to a gene: 12.

The chain combines TRBV5-1 with TRBJ1-2, with 7 bases lining up with TRBD1. From germline, CDR1 is SGHRS and CDR2 YFSETQ. V lost 1 base and J lost 1; bases outside the gene matches: 7. CDR3 size: 16 residues. CDR3 coding DNA: TGCGCCAGCAGCTTGACAGGGGAATTCCATAACTATGGCTACACCTTC. Translating gives CASSLTGEFHNYGYTF.

This chain connects TRBV5-1 to TRBJ1-3; maybe TRBD1 (5 bases). CDR3 length equals 14 residues. The germline V gene has CDR1 SGHRS and CDR2 YFSETQ. The V end lost 4 bases, the J end lost 4 bases, and 12 bases lay between the germline ends. CDR3 DNA sequence: TGCGCCAGCAGCCCGGGGACTGAAGGAAACACCATATATTTT. It encodes CASSPGTEGNTIYF.

Points on this clone: Distinct nucleotide sequences in the sample also encode this CDR3. The chain has TRBV19 and TRBJ1-6, with D possibly being TRBD1 (5 bases). The V end lost 0 bases, the J end lost 7 bases, and 7 bases lay between the germline ends. CDR1 LNHDA and CDR2 SQIVND come from the germline V gene (reference sequence). CDR3 size: 14 residues. The CDR3 DNA is TGTGCCAGTAGTATAGATCGGGGGAATTCACCCCTCCACTTT. This encodes CASSIDRGNSPLHF.

In this sample, this clone turned up once. The J gene is TRBJ2-1, the V gene TRBV24-1; 9 bases fit TRBD2. V gave up 3 bases and J gave up 5 bases; unmatched junction bases: 7. Germline CDR1 is KGHDR and CDR2 is SFDVKD. The CDR3 sequence is 16 residues long. CDR3 nucleotides: TGTGCCACCAGTGATGTAGCGGGGGCCCAACACAATGAGCAGTTCTTC. It specifies CATSDVAGAQHNEQFF.

The chain joins TRBV6-6 to TRBJ2-7, with 10 nucleotides matching TRBD1. Germline V CDR1 and CDR2: MNHNY, SVGAGI (reference sequence). Trimming took 5 bases from V and 5 from J; bases not matched to a gene: 12. The CDR3 covers 16 residues. CDR3 region: CASSKPAGTGDHEQYF. The CDR3 nucleotides read TGTGCCAGCAGTAAGCCTGCCGGGACAGGGGACCACGAGCAGTACTTC.

The CDR3 coding sequence is TGCGCCAGCAGCGACGCCGGGGGTAACTATGGCTACACCTTC. Protein product: CASSDAGGNYGYTF. The chain recombines TRBV4-1 with TRBJ1-2, with a tentative D call TRBD1 (5 bases). The length of the CDR3 is 14 residues. Looked up from germline, CDR1 is MGHRA and CDR2 is YSYEKL. V dropped 5 bases and J dropped 1 base, with 11 bases sitting between them.

V usage is TRBV25-1 and J usage is TRBJ1-1, with D possibly matching TRBD1 (6 bases). Trimming took 0 bases from V and 5 from J, leaving 22 bases between them. The CDR3 spans 18 residues. Germline V lookup: CDR1 MGHDK, CDR2 SYGVNS. The CDR3 here is CASSEYLSSAGGLTEAFF. The CDR3 region has the DNA TGTGCCAGCAGTGAATACCTGTCAAGTGCGGGGGGCCTGACTGAAGCTTTCTTT.

This clone appeared a few times. This sequence joins TRBV27 and TRBJ2-2; perhaps D is TRBD1 or TRBD2 (5 bases each). Germline V gives CDR1 MNHEY, CDR2 SMNVEV (reference sequence). Deletions cut 7 bases from V and 7 bases from J, with 13 bases between. CDR3 length: 13 residues. CDR3 amino acids: CASTDPGLGELFF. CDR3 bases: TGTGCCAGCACCGACCCGGGGCTCGGGGAGCTGTTTTTT.

The J gene is TRBJ2-3, the V gene TRBV18; 8 positions match TRBD1. V shed 4 bases and J 4 bases; nucleotides not matched to a gene: 4. CDR3 length: 14 residues. The germline gives CDR1 KGHSH, CDR2 LQKENI. CDR3 coding DNA: TGTGCCAGCTCACTCGGACAGGGTGCAGATACGCAGTATTTT. This encodes CASSLGQGADTQYF.

This sequence joins TRBV28 and TRBJ2-4, with D possibly being TRBD2 (7 bases). This CDR3 is built from 16 residues. Trimming pared 5 bases from V and 2 bases from J, leaving 16 bases between. CDR1 is MDHEN and CDR2 is SYDVKM in the germline V gene. This chain's CDR3 is CASSLGGVSPKNIQYF. In nucleotides, the CDR3 is TGTGCCAGCAGTCTAGGGGGGGTGAGTCCCAAAAACATTCAGTACTTC.

This clone showed up just once. V gene TRBV20-1 combines with J gene TRBJ1-1; D may be TRBD1 (6 bases). Germline V gene sequence: CDR1 DFQATT, CDR2 SNEGSKA (reference sequence). This CDR3 spans 11 amino acids. With 6 bases removed from V and 7 bases from J, the gap between germline ends came to 12 bases. The CDR3 sequence: CSAQGLIEAFF. For the CDR3, the DNA is TGCAGTGCACAGGGACTTATTGAAGCTTTCTTT.

The chain uses TRBV2 and TRBJ2-3, with 8 bases matching TRBD2. The CDR3 sequence is 16 residues long. From germline, CDR1 is SNHLY and CDR2 FYNNEI. The ends lost 10 bases at V and 2 bases at J; junction bases unmatched: 14. In DNA, the CDR3 is TGTGCCACGGAGGGGTTGGGCGGGAGGACCACAGATACGCAGTATTTT. Amino acid sequence: CATEGLGGRTTDTQYF.